A single sample gave rise to the 15 T cell receptor beta chains below, sequenced in a study of CD8+ T cells in alopecia areata. cDNA serving as the sequencing template came from extracted, reverse transcribed RNA. TCRdb keeps only in-frame clones here, not all; method: immunoSEQ multiplex PCR. Among 100,000 to 150,000 clones, less than 50% were seen once, and the ten largest hold over 9.5%. Sequencing used NKG2D-low CD8+ T cells sorted from blood. The source is a human donor with alopecia areata.

The chain is built from TRBV4-1 and TRBJ2-3; D uncertain. Germline V gene data show CDR1 as MGHRA and CDR2 as YSYEKL. Trimming shortened V by 1 base and J by 5 bases, and 7 bases separated the two germline ends. CDR3 length: 13 residues. CDR3 in amino acids: CASSQVPRDTQYF. CDR3 coding DNA: TGCGCCAGCAGCCAAGTTCCTCGAGATACGCAGTATTTT.

The V and J genes are TRBV29-1 and TRBJ1-5, with 8 bases aligning to TRBD1. The V gene's germline CDR1 is SQVTM and CDR2 ANQGSEA. The junction had 2 bases not matched to a gene; V was cut back by 4 bases and J by 0 bases. This CDR3 is 14 amino acids long. The CDR3 DNA is TGCAGCGTTGTGACAGGGGATAGCAATCAGCCCCAGCATTTT. Its protein product is CSVVTGDSNQPQHF.

The chain links TRBV29-1 to TRBJ2-1; 8 bases fit TRBD1. V lost 0 bases, J lost 8 bases, and 9 bases stayed unmatched. The length of the CDR3 is 15 residues. Per the germline V gene, CDR1 is SQVTM and CDR2 is ANQGSEA. The CDR3: CSVEDGGQGFDEQFF. CDR3 DNA: TGCAGCGTTGAAGATGGAGGACAGGGCTTTGATGAGCAGTTCTTC.

The chain carries TRBV7-9 and TRBJ2-1; a weak D match, TRBD2 (6 bases). The CDR3 length is 15 residues. CDR1 is SEHNR and CDR2 is FQNEAQ in the germline V gene (reference sequence). V dropped 3 bases and J dropped 6 bases, with 15 bases sitting between them. CDR3 nucleotide sequence: TGTGCCAGCAGCTTCGGGTCACTAGCCAGCAATGAGCAGTTCTTC. Amino acids: CASSFGSLASNEQFF.

This chain connects TRBV7-2 to TRBJ2-3; tentatively, D is TRBD2 (6 bases). Looked up from germline, CDR1 is SGHTA and CDR2 is FQGNSA. V shed 1 base and J shed 3 bases, with 11 bases lying between them. This CDR3 is 15 amino acids long. The CDR3 coding sequence is TGTGCCAGCAGCTTAGTCGGGGGTTATACAGATACGCAGTATTTT. Translated: CASSLVGGYTDTQYF.

This sequence joins TRBV27 and TRBJ2-5; 9 nucleotides match TRBD1. This CDR3 comprises 15 residues. With 6 bases clipped from V and 2 bases from J, the junction kept 7 bases outside the gene matches. Germline loops: CDR1 MNHEY, CDR2 SMNVEV (reference sequence). CDR3 sequence: CASRSDRGGQETQYF. The CDR3 nucleotides are TGTGCCAGCAGATCTGACAGGGGGGGACAAGAGACCCAGTACTTC.

The chain couples TRBV28 to TRBJ2-7; a possible D gene is TRBD1 (5 bases). The V gene lost 3 bases and the J gene lost 1 base, with 10 bases spanning the gap. Looked up from germline, CDR1 is MDHEN and CDR2 is SYDVKM. The CDR3 has 14 residues. The chain's CDR3 is CASSFKAGSYEQYF. The DNA of the CDR3 is TGTGCCAGCAGTTTCAAAGCAGGGTCCTACGAGCAGTACTTC.

The CDR3 DNA is TGTGCCAGCAGCTCCCTATTAGGACAGAACACCGGGGAGCTGTTTTTT. Its protein is CASSSLLGQNTGELFF. The rearrangement joins TRBV7-2 to TRBJ2-2; D might be TRBD1 (5 bases). The CDR3 is 16 amino acids. Germline values: CDR1 SGHTA, CDR2 FQGNSA. Trimming left V 4 bases short and J 1 base short, with 13 bases between.

The chain carries TRBV29-1 and TRBJ2-1; 7 bases are a match to TRBD2. The junction had 10 bases not matched to a gene; V was cut back by 1 base and J by 4 bases. The CDR3 runs 16 residues. Germline V CDR1 and CDR2: SQVTM, ANQGSEA. Here the CDR3 reads CSVEGLAGRAYNEQFF. For the CDR3, the DNA is TGCAGCGTTGAAGGACTAGCAGGGAGAGCTTACAATGAGCAGTTCTTC.

This clone has more than one count but fewer than ten. This chain links TRBV28 with TRBJ2-3, with D perhaps matching TRBD2 (6 bases). V was cut by 3 bases and J by 4 bases, with 14 bases left in between. Germline CDR1 reads MDHEN; CDR2 reads SYDVKM. The CDR3 loop spans 15 amino acids. CDR3: CASSLAGRTPDTQYF. The CDR3 DNA is TGTGCCAGCAGTTTGGCCGGGAGAACACCAGATACGCAGTATTTT.

The V and J genes are TRBV28 and TRBJ2-7; no clear D. The ends were cut back, 2 bases at V and 3 bases at J, with 5 bases in the middle. The CDR3 runs to 12 residues. Germline CDR1 is MDHEN and CDR2 is SYDVKM. CDR3 coding DNA: TGTGCCAGCAGTTTAGTGGTCTACGAGCAGTACTTC. Protein product: CASSLVVYEQYF.

The CDR3 reads CAGQKTGEETQYF. The DNA for the CDR3 is TGCGCCGGACAAAAGACAGGGGAAGAGACCCAGTACTTC. The chain has TRBV5-1 and TRBJ2-5; 8 nucleotides align to TRBD1. V gave up 10 bases and J gave up 3 bases; unmatched junction bases: 8. The CDR3 consists of 13 residues. Germline CDR1 and CDR2: SGHRS and YFSETQ.

The V and J genes are TRBV28 and TRBJ1-3; no definite D call. The germline V gene encodes CDR1 MDHEN and CDR2 SYDVKM. The V end was cut by 2 bases, the J end by 4 bases, with 6 bases between. This CDR3 region has 13 residues. The CDR3, as DNA: TGTGCCAGCAGTTTACTTCAGGGAAACACCATATATTTT. Translation gives CASSLLQGNTIYF.

The V and J genes are TRBV2 and TRBJ2-7; either TRBD1 or TRBD2 may fit D (5 bases each). In germline, CDR1 is SNHLY, CDR2 FYNNEI. Trimming removed 8 bases at V and 3 bases at J, with 11 bases between. The CDR3 covers 12 residues. This CDR3 is CASGRDLYEQYF. The CDR3 DNA follows: TGTGCCAGCGGACGGGACCTCTACGAGCAGTACTTC.

The chain is built from TRBV30 and TRBJ2-1; 10 bases map to TRBD2. The CDR3 is 13 residues long. V lost 4 bases, J lost 7 bases, and 4 bases stayed unmatched. Germline V lookup: CDR1 GTSNPN, CDR2 SVGIG (reference sequence). Here the CDR3 reads CAWIGTSVNEQFF. The CDR3 nucleotides are TGTGCCTGGATAGGGACTAGCGTAAATGAGCAGTTCTTC.